This T cell receptor (beta chain) was captured by sequencing in a study of persistence of HIV-infected CD4 T cells. At the level of the study: Multiple blood draws of up to 180 mL, except two donors with single leukapheresis. A larger, less memory-rich fraction responded to anti-CD3/anti-CD28 beads than to antigen.

With 4 bases clipped from V and 1 base from J, the junction kept 11 bases outside the gene matches. Germline lookup yields CDR1 SGHRS and CDR2 YFSETQ. The CDR3 is 16 residues long. The immunoSEQ assay was version 4, run in survey mode. Generated by immunoSEQ multiplex PCR, the TCRdb table keeps only in-frame clones and is missing some. The table includes about 37,000 clones, roughly 87% detected once. About this clone itself: Its antigen is currently unknown.

This nonspecific control used anti-CD3/anti-CD28 bead stimulation of CD4+ T cells. Responding CD4+ T cells were sorted by upregulation of both CD40 ligand and CD69. Plasma HIV-1 RNA stayed below 50 copies/mL for at least 4 years. Donors had CD4+ T cell counts above 400 cells/uL and were CMV-seropositive. The source material was CD4+ T cells sorted from PBMCs after approximately 20-hour stimulation, sampled from a patient who received antiretroviral therapy. The clonotype originates from an adult man with HIV who was CMV-seropositive. The chain employs TRBV5-1 and TRBJ2-7; 7 positions match TRBD1. The CDR3 coding sequence is TGCGCCAGCAGCCAACCCGGGACAGAATATTCCTACGAGCAGTACTTC. Its protein is CASSQPGTEYSYEQYF.